These 25 T cell receptor beta chains originate from one sample sequenced in a study of T cells in Graves' hyperthyroidism and ophthalmopathy. Researchers took RNA transcripts and amplified the TCR beta CDR3 regions from them. TCR CDR3 underwent first-round RT-PCR with the HTBI primer set. TCRdb reanalysed the multiplex PCR reads using MiXCR and keeps one entry per CDR3 protein. The sample carries 350,000 to 450,000 distinct CDR3 sequences, 15% to 20% recorded once. Sequenced: blood. Receptors were obtained from a woman in her 30s with Graves' hyperthyroidism that later progressed to Graves' ophthalmopathy.

This clonotype has at least ten counts. The V and J genes are TRBV5-1 and TRBJ2-1; 7 nucleotides align to TRBD2. The germline gives CDR1 SGHRS, CDR2 YFSETQ. The CDR3 runs to 15 residues. Trimming at V came to 5 bases and at J to 4 bases, leaving 9 bases not matched to a gene. The CDR3 loop is CASSLALASYNEQFF. The CDR3 nucleotides read TGCGCCAGCAGTCTGGCACTAGCGTCTTACAATGAGCAGTTCTTC.

This clonotype was counted between two and nine times. The gene calls are TRBV20-1 and TRBJ2-3, with D unresolved. This CDR3 has 12 amino acids. Germline values: CDR1 DFQATT, CDR2 SNEGSKA (reference sequence). V lost 3 bases, J lost 2 bases, and 6 bases lay in between. The CDR3: CSASRNTDTQYF. The CDR3 DNA is TGCAGTGCTAGTAGAAACACAGATACGCAGTATTTT.

This clonotype was observed at least ten times. The chain links TRBV19 to TRBJ1-2, with D possibly being TRBD1 (6 bases). Germline V gene sequence: CDR1 LNHDA, CDR2 SQIVND (reference sequence). The CDR3 loop spans 15 amino acids. Trimming left V 5 bases short and J 5 bases short, with 18 bases between. The CDR3 region has the DNA TGTGCCAGTAGTCCAAGACAGGCGTCATTTTATGGCTACACCTTC. Protein product: CASSPRQASFYGYTF.

There are many counts of this clonotype. The rearrangement uses TRBV20-1 and TRBJ2-7; 7 bases align to TRBD1. CDR3 length: 13 residues. Trimming at V came to 4 bases and at J to 2 bases, leaving 5 bases not matched to a gene. Germline V CDR1 and CDR2: DFQATT, SNEGSKA (reference sequence). The CDR3 region is CSATGTAAYEQYF. In nucleotides, the CDR3 is TGCAGTGCTACCGGGACAGCCGCCTACGAGCAGTACTTC.

CDR3 loop: CASSTGGGTYEQYF. CDR3 nucleotides: TGTGCCAGCAGCACGGGGGGCGGCACCTACGAGCAGTACTTC. The chain recombines TRBV5-6 with TRBJ2-7; tentative D call: TRBD2 (7 bases). Trimming pared 4 bases from V and 2 bases from J, leaving 13 bases between. Germline values: CDR1 SGHDT, CDR2 YYEEEE. The CDR3 is 14 residues long.

This clonotype was recorded at least ten times. The rearrangement uses TRBV7-8 and TRBJ2-3, with TRBD1 matching 11 bases. The J segment lost 1 base and the V segment lost 5 bases, leaving 5 bases of the junction unmatched. The CDR3 contains 16 residues. CDR1 and CDR2 from the germline V gene are SGHVS and FQNEAQ. This chain's CDR3 is CASSPDRGRRTDTQYF. The CDR3 bases are TGTGCCAGCAGCCCGGACAGGGGGCGACGCACAGATACGCAGTATTTT.

This clonotype was detected ten times or more. The rearrangement links TRBV27 to TRBJ2-3; possible D gene TRBD1, 6 bases. V shed 4 bases and J shed 2 bases, with 10 bases lying between them. The germline CDR1 and CDR2 sequences are MNHEY and SMNVEV (reference sequence). This CDR3 is built from 14 residues. DNA for the CDR3: TGTGCCAGCAGTTATCCAGGGGACACAGATACGCAGTATTTT. It encodes CASSYPGDTDTQYF.

At least ten counts were recorded for this clonotype. The chain joins TRBV11-3 to TRBJ2-1; D is unresolved. CDR1 and CDR2 (germline): SGHNT, YENEEA. The CDR3 covers 13 residues. V lost 1 base to trimming and J lost 9 bases, with 10 bases between them. CDR3 DNA sequence: TGTGCCAGCAGCTTAGGGTTAGGACCTGAGCAGTTCTTC. Its protein is CASSLGLGPEQFF.

The V gene is TRBV4-1, the J gene TRBJ1-5; D unresolved. Deletions cut 0 bases from V and 6 bases from J, with 9 bases between. The germline V gene has CDR1 MGHRA and CDR2 YSYEKL. This CDR3 spans 14 amino acids. The CDR3 region has the DNA TGCGCCAGCAGCCAAGAGGGAGGAGGTCAGCCCCAGCATTTT. Translating it yields CASSQEGGGQPQHF.

The chain is built from TRBV5-1 and TRBJ2-1; D not resolved. The CDR3 has 12 amino acids. Trimming removed 0 bases at V and 10 bases at J, with 8 bases between. Germline loops: CDR1 SGHRS, CDR2 YFSETQ. The CDR3 DNA sequence: TGCGCCAGCAGCTTGGTGGCGGAAGAGCAGTTCTTC. It translates to CASSLVAEEQFF.

This clonotype was seen a few times. In nucleotides, the CDR3 is TGCGCCAGCAGCTTGGTCCCCTCCCGACTAGCGGAGGACAATGAGCAGTTCTTC. Its protein product is CASSLVPSRLAEDNEQFF. V usage is TRBV5-1 and J usage is TRBJ2-1; 9 bases fit TRBD2. Germline assignment: CDR1 SGHRS and CDR2 YFSETQ. Trimming took 0 bases from V and 5 from J; bases not matched to a gene: 12. The CDR3 length is 18 residues.

This chain connects TRBV11-2 to TRBJ2-1, with D possibly matching TRBD2 (5 bases). The CDR3 is 13 amino acids. V gave up 2 bases and J gave up 10 bases, with 12 bases separating them. Germline-derived CDR1 and CDR2 are SGHAT and FQNNGV. The CDR3 DNA reads as TGTGCCAGCAGCTTAATTAGAGGCGGGGAGCAGTTCTTC. As protein: CASSLIRGGEQFF.

There are many counts of this clonotype. The chain recombines TRBV12-3 or TRBV12-4 with TRBJ2-1; 10 bases line up with TRBD2. The CDR3 runs to 14 residues. The ends lost 7 bases at V and 10 bases at J; junction bases unmatched: 10. CDR3 loop: CASTLGLAGVEQFF. Written as DNA, the CDR3 is TGTGCCAGCACCTTGGGGCTAGCGGGAGTGGAGCAGTTCTTC.

In this sample, this clonotype turned up many times. The chain couples TRBV6-1 to TRBJ2-7; D gene unclear. The CDR3 runs to 12 residues. V was cut by 5 bases and J by 4 bases, with 9 bases left in between. In germline, CDR1 is MNHNS, CDR2 SASEGT. The CDR3 loop is CASSPTAYEQYF. Here the CDR3 DNA reads TGTGCCAGCAGTCCTACTGCGTACGAGCAGTACTTC.

This clonotype occurred many times. The gene calls are TRBV25-1 and TRBJ1-1; the D gene is possibly TRBD1 (5 bases). This CDR3 region has 13 residues. Germline V gene sequence: CDR1 MGHDK, CDR2 SYGVNS. V shed 6 bases and J shed 4 bases, with 12 bases lying between them. CDR3 residues: CASSKTGTTEAFF. CDR3 DNA sequence: TGTGCCAGCAGCAAAACCGGGACCACTGAAGCTTTCTTT. Variable domain in full (rest from reference TRBV25-1 and TRBJ1-1): EADIYQTPRYLVIGTGKKITLECSQTMGHDKMYWYQQDPGMELHLIHYSYGVNSTEKGDLSSESTVSRIRTEHFPLTLESARPSHTSQYLCASSKTGTTEAFFGQGTRLTVV.

This clonotype was counted at least ten times. The chain is built from TRBV19 and TRBJ2-2; D is possibly TRBD1 or TRBD2 (5 bases each). V was clipped by 0 bases and J by 0 bases, with 8 bases between them. Germline lookup yields CDR1 LNHDA and CDR2 SQIVND (reference sequence). This CDR3 is 16 amino acids long. CDR3 protein: CASSIERGANTGELFF. As DNA, the CDR3 is TGTGCCAGTAGTATAGAGAGGGGCGCGAACACCGGGGAGCTGTTTTTT.

This clonotype was observed a few times. The V gene is TRBV19, the J gene TRBJ2-2; no clear D gene. Per the germline V gene, CDR1 is LNHDA and CDR2 is SQIVND (reference sequence). The CDR3 is 13 amino acids. Trimming cost V 3 bases and J 6 bases, with 8 bases left between them. The CDR3 loop reads CASSISGPGELFF. The CDR3 region has the DNA TGTGCCAGTAGTATCAGTGGGCCCGGGGAGCTGTTTTTT.

This clonotype occurred many times. The V gene is TRBV7-6, the J gene TRBJ2-7, with unresolved D. This CDR3 region has 16 residues. V shed 5 bases and J shed 7 bases, with 24 bases lying between them. The germline V gene has CDR1 SGHVS and CDR2 FNYEAQ. The CDR3 nucleotides read TGTGCCAGCAGCCCATCCGGACCACCATTAGGTCGGGAGCAGTACTTC. Protein: CASSPSGPPLGREQYF. Combining the CDR3 with reference TRBV7-6 and TRBJ2-7 gives the whole variable domain GAGVSQSPRYKVTKRGQDVALRCDPISGHVSLYWYRQALGQGPEFLTYFNYEAQQDKSGLPNDRFSAERPEGSISTLTIQRTEQRDSAMYRCASSPSGPPLGREQYFGPGTRLTVT.

The sample holds many counts of this clonotype. The V and J genes are TRBV28 and TRBJ1-4; TRBD1 agrees at 8 bases. The CDR3 contains 16 residues. Germline-derived CDR1 and CDR2 are MDHEN and SYDVKM. J gave up 7 bases and V 5 bases, and 12 bases lay outside the gene matches. The DNA of the CDR3 is TGTGCCAGCAGTATGGGACAGGTTCTTCAACTTGAAAAACTGTTTTTT. The encoded protein is CASSMGQVLQLEKLFF.

This clonotype was found many times. The V and J genes are TRBV5-4 and TRBJ1-6; 7 bases match TRBD1. CDR3 length: 14 residues. The germline gives CDR1 SGHNT, CDR2 YYREEE (reference sequence). Germline trimming cut 4 bases from V and 10 bases from J; bases unmatched to any gene: 8. CDR3 DNA sequence: TGTGCCAGCAGCGTTGACAGGGTATTCTCACCCCTCCACTTT. Translation: CASSVDRVFSPLHF.

This clonotype was counted at least ten times. CDR3 bases: TGTGCCAGCAGCTTAACGGGACTAGCGGGGGGACGCAAAGAGACCCAGTACTTC. Its translation: CASSLTGLAGGRKETQYF. The chain combines TRBV7-9 with TRBJ2-5; 15 nucleotides align to TRBD2. V was pared by 2 bases and J by 3 bases, with 7 bases of the junction left unmatched. This CDR3 has 18 amino acids. Germline V lookup: CDR1 SEHNR, CDR2 FQNEAQ (reference sequence). The full variable domain, in which reference TRBV7-9 and TRBJ2-5 provide the parts outside the CDR3, is DTGVSQNPRHKITKRGQNVTFRCDPISEHNRLYWYRQTLGQGPEFLTYFQNEAQLEKSRLLSDRFSAERPKGSFSTLEIQRTEQGDSAMYLCASSLTGLAGGRKETQYFGPGTRLLVL.

At least ten counts were recorded for this clonotype. V is TRBV2 and J is TRBJ2-7; 10 positions agree with TRBD1. The V gene end was trimmed by 9 bases and the J gene end by 2 bases; junction bases not matched to a gene: 10. The germline gives CDR1 SNHLY, CDR2 FYNNEI. The CDR3 runs 15 residues. CDR3 protein: CARPGQGRLTYEQYF. CDR3 nucleotide sequence: TGTGCCAGGCCGGGACAGGGGAGGCTCACCTACGAGCAGTACTTC.

This chain joins TRBV5-1 and TRBJ2-7; TRBD1 aligns across 10 bases. The CDR3 extends over 14 amino acids. Germline-derived CDR1 and CDR2 are SGHRS and YFSETQ. The ends lost 4 bases at V and 6 bases at J; junction bases unmatched: 7. CDR3 DNA sequence: TGCGCCAGCAGCCCGGACAGGGGGGCTAGCGAGCAGTACGTC. It specifies CASSPDRGASEQYV.

This clonotype was observed many times. The rearrangement joins TRBV28 to TRBJ2-7; possibly TRBD1 for D (6 bases). From germline, CDR1 is MDHEN and CDR2 SYDVKM. The V end was cut by 5 bases, the J end by 5 bases, with 13 bases between. The CDR3 length is 13 residues. The CDR3, as DNA: TGTGCCAGCAGTACCACAGGGTTCGACGAGCAGTACTTC. Protein: CASSTTGFDEQYF.

Only a few counts were recorded for this clonotype. This chain joins TRBV25-1 and TRBJ2-1; D might be TRBD2 (7 bases). Trimming removed 8 bases at V and 7 bases at J, with 21 bases between. CDR3 length: 15 residues. From germline, CDR1 is MGHDK and CDR2 SYGVNS. The CDR3 sequence: CASSGGPQWGNEQFF. CDR3 coding DNA: TGTGCCAGCTCGGGGGGCCCCCAATGGGGAAATGAGCAGTTCTTC.